The 3 T cell receptor beta chains given below trace back to one sample, sequenced in a study of shared T cell receptors in the human thymus. Clones were sequenced by immunoSEQ multiplex PCR, and TCRdb holds only the in-frame ones, with some missing. The table lists around 730,000 clones, approximately 83% of them singletons, with over 0.008% in the top ten. This same sample was also taken into another study, of human thymus T cells.

Sequenced material: thymocytes. The receptors were sampled from a girl in the first two years of life with a congenital heart defect.

In its sample, this clone was seen once. This chain joins TRBV12-5 and TRBJ1-3; D is possibly TRBD1 (5 bases). The V end lost 0 bases, the J end lost 0 bases, and 9 bases lay between the germline ends. CDR1 is LGHNT, CDR2 FRNRAP, per germline. The CDR3 loop spans 16 amino acids. The CDR3 DNA is TGTGCTAGTGGTTTGGTAAGGGGTTCCTCTGGAAACACCATATATTTT. Encoded protein: CASGLVRGSSGNTIYF.

The rearrangement uses TRBV21-1 and TRBJ2-7; the table assigns TRBD1, which was not confirmed against the DNA. TRBV21-1 is an annotated pseudogene. The CDR3 is 16 residues long. CDR3 in DNA: TGTGCCAGCAGCAAGAAGGACAGCACCTTCTCCTACGAGCAGTACTTC. It encodes CASSKKDSTFSYEQYF.

This clone has just one count. For the CDR3, the DNA is TGCGCCAGCAGCCCAGGGATCTCCTACAATGAGCAGTTCTTC. Protein: CASSPGISYNEQFF. V and J are TRBV5-1 and TRBJ2-1, with D possibly matching TRBD1 (5 bases). Per germline, CDR1 SGHRS and CDR2 YFSETQ. The CDR3 sequence is 14 residues long. Trimming removed 4 bases from V and 0 bases from J, with 8 bases in between.